Listed here is a single TCR beta chain. Its antigen is not identified. This specimen belongs to a study of cytomegalovirus exposure and HLA in healthy donors. General observations from the study: A few CMV-associated chains were confirmed in vitro to be specific for CMV antigens. Another analysis was done later, and it associated around 16,000 TCR beta sequences with HLA alleles at 0.05 false discovery rate. Later analysis associated a missense DCLRE1C variant with TCR beta V- and J-gene trimming. Later work found most CMV-associated TCR beta chains apparently HLA-restricted.

The CDR3 has 15 amino acids. V lost 2 bases to trimming and J lost 1 base; unmatched junction nucleotides: 3. Germline V CDR1 and CDR2: LGHNA, YNFKEQ. PCR amplification relied on 60 Vbeta primers (plus 13 Jbeta primers). Clones were sequenced by immunoSEQ multiplex PCR, and TCRdb holds only the in-frame ones, with some missing. This sample has under 200,000 clones, with 60% to 85% found just once. This TCR was recovered from a male donor in good health and CMV-seropositive. The material sequenced was PBMCs. This sequence joins TRBV4-2 and TRBJ1-2; the match to TRBD1 covers 8 bases. The CDR3, as DNA: TGTGCCAGCAGCCAACTCAGGGGGCATAACTATGGCTACACCTTC. Translation gives CASSQLRGHNYGYTF.